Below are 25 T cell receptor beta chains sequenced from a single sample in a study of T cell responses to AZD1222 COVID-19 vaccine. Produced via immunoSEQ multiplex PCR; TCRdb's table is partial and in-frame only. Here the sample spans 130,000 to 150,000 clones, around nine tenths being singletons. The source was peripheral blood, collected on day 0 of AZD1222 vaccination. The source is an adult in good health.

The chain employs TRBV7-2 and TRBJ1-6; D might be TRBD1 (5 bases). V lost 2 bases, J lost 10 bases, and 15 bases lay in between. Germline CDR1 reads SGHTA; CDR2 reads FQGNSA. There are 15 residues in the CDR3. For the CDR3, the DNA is TGTGCCAGCAGCTTATTTGGGGGAGGCGAGTCACCCCTCCACTTT. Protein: CASSLFGGGESPLHF. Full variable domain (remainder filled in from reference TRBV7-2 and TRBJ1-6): GAGVSQSPSNKVTEKGKDVELRCDPISGHTALYWYRQSLGQGLEFLIYFQGNSAPDKSGLPSDRFSAERTGGSVSTLTIQRTQQEDSAVYLCASSLFGGGESPLHFGNGTRLTVT.

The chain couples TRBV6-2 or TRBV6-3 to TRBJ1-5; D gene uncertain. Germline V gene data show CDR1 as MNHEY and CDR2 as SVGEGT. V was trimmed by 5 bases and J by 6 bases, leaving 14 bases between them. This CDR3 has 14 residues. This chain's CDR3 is CASSTGWNRQPQHF. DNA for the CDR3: TGTGCCAGCAGTACCGGATGGAATCGTCAGCCCCAGCATTTT.

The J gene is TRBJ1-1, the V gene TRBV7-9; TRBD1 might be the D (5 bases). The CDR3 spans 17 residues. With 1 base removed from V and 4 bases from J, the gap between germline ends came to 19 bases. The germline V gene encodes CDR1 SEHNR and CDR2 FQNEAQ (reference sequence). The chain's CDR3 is CASSLGGGGEGSTEAFF. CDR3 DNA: TGTGCCAGCAGCTTAGGAGGTGGTGGGGAGGGGAGCACTGAAGCTTTCTTT. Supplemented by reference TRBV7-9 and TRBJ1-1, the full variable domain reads DTGVSQNPRHKITKRGQNVTFRCDPISEHNRLYWYRQTLGQGPEFLTYFQNEAQLEKSRLLSDRFSAERPKGSFSTLEIQRTEQGDSAMYLCASSLGGGGEGSTEAFFGQGTRLTVV.

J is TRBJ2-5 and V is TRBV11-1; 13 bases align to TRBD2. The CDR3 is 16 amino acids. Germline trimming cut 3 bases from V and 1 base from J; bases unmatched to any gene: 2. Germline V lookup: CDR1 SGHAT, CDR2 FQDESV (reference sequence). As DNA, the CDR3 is TGTGCCAGCAGCTTGAGACTAGCGGGGGGCCAAGAGACCCAGTACTTC. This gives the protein CASSLRLAGGQETQYF.

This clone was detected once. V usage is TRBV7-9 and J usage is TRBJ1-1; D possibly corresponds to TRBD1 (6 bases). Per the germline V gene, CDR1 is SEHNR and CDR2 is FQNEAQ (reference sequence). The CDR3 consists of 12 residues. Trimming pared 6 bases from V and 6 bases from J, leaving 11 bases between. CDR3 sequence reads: CASRSGTSEAFF. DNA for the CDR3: TGTGCCAGCAGGTCCGGGACATCTGAAGCTTTCTTT.

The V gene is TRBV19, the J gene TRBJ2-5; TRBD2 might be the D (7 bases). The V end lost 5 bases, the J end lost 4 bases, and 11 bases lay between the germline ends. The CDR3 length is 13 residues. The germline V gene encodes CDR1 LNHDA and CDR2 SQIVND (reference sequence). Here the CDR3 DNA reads TGTGCCAGTAGTGGCGGGGGCACAGAGACCCAGTACTTC. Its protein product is CASSGGGTETQYF.

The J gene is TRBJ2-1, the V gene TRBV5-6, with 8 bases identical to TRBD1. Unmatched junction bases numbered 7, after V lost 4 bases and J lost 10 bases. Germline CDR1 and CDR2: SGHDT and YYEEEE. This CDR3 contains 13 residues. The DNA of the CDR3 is TGTGCCAGCAGCAGGGACAGGCTGGGCGAGCAGTTCTTC. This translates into CASSRDRLGEQFF.

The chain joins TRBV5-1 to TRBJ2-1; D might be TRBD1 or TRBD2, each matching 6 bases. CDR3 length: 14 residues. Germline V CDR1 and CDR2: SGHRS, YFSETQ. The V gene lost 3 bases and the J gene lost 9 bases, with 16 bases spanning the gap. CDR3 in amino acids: CASSWRGALREQFF. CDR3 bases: TGCGCCAGCAGCTGGAGGGGGGCCCTCCGTGAGCAGTTCTTC.

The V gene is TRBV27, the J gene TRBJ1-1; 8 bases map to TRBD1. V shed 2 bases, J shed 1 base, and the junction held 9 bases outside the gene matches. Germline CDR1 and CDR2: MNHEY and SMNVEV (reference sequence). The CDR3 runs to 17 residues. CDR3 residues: CASSLRLTGTGNTEAFF. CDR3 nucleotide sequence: TGTGCCAGCAGTTTACGCCTAACCGGGACAGGGAACACTGAAGCTTTCTTT.

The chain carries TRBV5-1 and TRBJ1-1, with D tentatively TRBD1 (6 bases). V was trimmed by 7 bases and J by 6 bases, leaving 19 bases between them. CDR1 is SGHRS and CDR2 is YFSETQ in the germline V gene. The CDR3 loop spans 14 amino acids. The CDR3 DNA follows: TGCGCCAGCTCCGGACAGAGTTCCACCTCTGAAGCTTTCTTT. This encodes CASSGQSSTSEAFF.

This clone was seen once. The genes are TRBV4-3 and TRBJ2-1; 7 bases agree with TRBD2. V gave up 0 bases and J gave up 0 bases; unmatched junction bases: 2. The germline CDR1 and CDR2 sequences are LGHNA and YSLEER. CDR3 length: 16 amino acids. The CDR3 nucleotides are TGCGCCAGCAGCCAAGAAGGGACTAACTCCTACAATGAGCAGTTCTTC. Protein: CASSQEGTNSYNEQFF.

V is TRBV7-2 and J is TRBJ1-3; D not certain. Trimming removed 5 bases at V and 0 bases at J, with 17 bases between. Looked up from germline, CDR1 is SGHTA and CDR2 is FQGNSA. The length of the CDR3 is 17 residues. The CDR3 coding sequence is TGTGCCAGCAGCCCGAGCTCTTGGGCCCTCTCTGGAAACACCATATATTTT. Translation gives CASSPSSWALSGNTIYF.

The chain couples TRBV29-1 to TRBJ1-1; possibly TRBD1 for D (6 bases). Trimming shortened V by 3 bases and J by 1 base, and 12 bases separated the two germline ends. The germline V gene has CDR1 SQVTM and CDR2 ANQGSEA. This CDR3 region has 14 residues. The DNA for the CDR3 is TGCAGCGTTGAGCGCGGCAGGGGGAACACTGAAGCTTTCTTT. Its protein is CSVERGRGNTEAFF.

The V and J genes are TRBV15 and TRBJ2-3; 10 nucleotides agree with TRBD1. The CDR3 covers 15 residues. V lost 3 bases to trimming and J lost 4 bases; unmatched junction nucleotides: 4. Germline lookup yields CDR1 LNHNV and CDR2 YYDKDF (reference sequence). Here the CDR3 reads CATSSRGQGADTQYF. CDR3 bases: TGTGCCACCAGCAGTCGCGGACAGGGGGCAGATACGCAGTATTTT.

The CDR3 DNA sequence: TGTGCCAGCAGCAAATGGGGGGTGGGTTGGGTCCGATCTAGCCCCCCCACAGATACGCAGTATTTT. It translates to CASSKWGVGWVRSSPPTDTQYF. The V gene is TRBV21-1, the J gene TRBJ2-3; TRBD2 is the table's D call and was not checked against the DNA. TRBV21-1 is annotated as a pseudogene. The CDR3 has 22 residues.

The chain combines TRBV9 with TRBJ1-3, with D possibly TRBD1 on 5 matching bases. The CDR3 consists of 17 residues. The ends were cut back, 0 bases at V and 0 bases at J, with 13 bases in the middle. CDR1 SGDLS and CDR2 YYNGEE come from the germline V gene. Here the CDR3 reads CASSVGAQGNSGNTIYF. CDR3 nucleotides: TGTGCCAGCAGCGTAGGGGCCCAGGGCAACTCTGGAAACACCATATATTTT.

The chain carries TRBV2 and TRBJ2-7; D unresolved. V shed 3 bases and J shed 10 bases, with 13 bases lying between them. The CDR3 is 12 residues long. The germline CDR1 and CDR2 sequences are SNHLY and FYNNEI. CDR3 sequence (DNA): TGTGCCAGCAGTGAGTTTGTGCAAGCACAGTACTTC. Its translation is CASSEFVQAQYF.

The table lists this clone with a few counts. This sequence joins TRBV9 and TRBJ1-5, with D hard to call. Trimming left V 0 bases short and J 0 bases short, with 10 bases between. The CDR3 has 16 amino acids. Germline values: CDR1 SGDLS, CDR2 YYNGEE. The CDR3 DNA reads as TGTGCCAGCAGCGTAGTGATGAGTAATAGCAATCAGCCCCAGCATTTT. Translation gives CASSVVMSNSNQPQHF.

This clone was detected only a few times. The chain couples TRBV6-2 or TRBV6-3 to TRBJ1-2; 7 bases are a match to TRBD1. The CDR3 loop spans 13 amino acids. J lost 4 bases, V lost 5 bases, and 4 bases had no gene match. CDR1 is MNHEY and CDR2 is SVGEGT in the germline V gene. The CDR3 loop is CASSARGIYGYTF. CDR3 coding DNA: TGTGCCAGCAGTGCCAGGGGGATCTATGGCTACACCTTC.

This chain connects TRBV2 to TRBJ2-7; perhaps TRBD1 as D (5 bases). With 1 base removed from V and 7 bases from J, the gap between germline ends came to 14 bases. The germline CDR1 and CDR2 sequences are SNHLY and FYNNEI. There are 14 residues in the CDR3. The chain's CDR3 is CASSEGQGWGEQYF. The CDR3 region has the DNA TGTGCCAGCAGTGAAGGGCAGGGATGGGGTGAGCAGTACTTC.

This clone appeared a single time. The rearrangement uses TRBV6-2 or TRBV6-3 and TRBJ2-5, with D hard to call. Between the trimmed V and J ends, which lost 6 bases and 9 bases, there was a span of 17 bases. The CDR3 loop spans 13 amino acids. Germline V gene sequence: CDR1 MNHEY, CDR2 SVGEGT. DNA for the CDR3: TGTGCCAGCAGACCTGACGGCTGGACGGCCCAGTACTTC. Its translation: CASRPDGWTAQYF.

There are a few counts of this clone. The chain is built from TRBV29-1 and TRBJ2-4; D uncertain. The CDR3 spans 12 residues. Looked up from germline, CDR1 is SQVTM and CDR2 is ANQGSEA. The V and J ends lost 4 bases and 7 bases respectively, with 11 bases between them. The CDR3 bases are TGCAGCGTTGGTTTGATGGGGAACATTCAGTACTTC. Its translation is CSVGLMGNIQYF.

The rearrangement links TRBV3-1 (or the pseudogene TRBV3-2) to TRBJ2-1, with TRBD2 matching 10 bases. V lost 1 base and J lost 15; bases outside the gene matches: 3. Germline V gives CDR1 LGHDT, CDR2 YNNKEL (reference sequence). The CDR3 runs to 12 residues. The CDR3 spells CASSQASGRAFF. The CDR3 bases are TGTGCCAGCAGCCAAGCGAGCGGGAGGGCGTTCTTC.

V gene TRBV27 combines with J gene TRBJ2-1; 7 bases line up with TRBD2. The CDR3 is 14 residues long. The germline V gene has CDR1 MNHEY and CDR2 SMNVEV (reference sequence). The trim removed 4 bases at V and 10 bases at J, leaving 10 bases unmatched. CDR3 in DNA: TGTGCCAGCAGTTCCTGGTGGGGGGGGAGCGAGCAGTTCTTC. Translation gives CASSSWWGGSEQFF.

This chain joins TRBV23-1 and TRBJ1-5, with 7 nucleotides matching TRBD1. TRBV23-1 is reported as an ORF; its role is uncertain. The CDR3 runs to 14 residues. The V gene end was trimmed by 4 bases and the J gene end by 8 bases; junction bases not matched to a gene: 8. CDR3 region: CASSRARQGEPQHF. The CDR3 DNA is TGCGCCAGCAGTCGGGCTCGACAGGGCGAGCCCCAGCATTTT.